Presented here are 6 T cell receptor beta chains from one specimen sequenced in a study of beta chain features in type 1 diabetes. Every bit of the isolated RNA underwent reverse transcription, so sequencing read expressed TCRB transcripts. Profiled with immunoSEQ multiplex PCR; TCRdb holds only in-frame clones, not every one. The data hold hundreds of thousands of clones, with less than 20% observed a single time. Sequencing was performed on naive CD4+ T cells from blood. The receptors originated from a man younger than 35 in good health.

There are a few counts of this clone. This rearrangement joins TRBV19 to TRBJ1-4; 8 bases are a match to TRBD1. The CDR3 consists of 15 residues. Germline V gene sequence: CDR1 LNHDA, CDR2 SQIVND (reference sequence). V shed 1 base and J 7 bases; nucleotides not matched to a gene: 5. The CDR3 DNA reads TGTGCCAGTAGTATAGTGGGGACAGGACTTGAAAAACTGTTTTTT. It is translated as CASSIVGTGLEKLFF.

This sequence joins TRBV18 and TRBJ2-7; D gene ambiguous. V was clipped by 5 bases and J by 1 base, with 9 bases between them. Germline assignment: CDR1 KGHSH and CDR2 LQKENI. CDR3 size: 13 residues. As DNA, the CDR3 is TGTGCCAGCTCATTTCGAGATTCCTACGAGCAGTACTTC. This translates into CASSFRDSYEQYF.

The chain employs TRBV19 and TRBJ2-4, with D perhaps TRBD1 or TRBD2 (5 bases each). Germline CDR1 reads LNHDA; CDR2 reads SQIVND (reference sequence). The CDR3 length is 14 residues. Trimming took off 3 bases at V and 0 bases at J, with 6 bases between the two ends. The CDR3 DNA reads TGTGCCAGTAGTATTGGGGGAGCCAAAAACATTCAGTACTTC. Its translation is CASSIGGAKNIQYF.

In DNA, the CDR3 is TGTGCCAGCAGCCAAGAAGGGGGGACAGGTGTTAGCTCCTACAATGAGCAGTTCTTC. Its translation is CASSQEGGTGVSSYNEQFF. The rearrangement links TRBV4-2 to TRBJ2-1, with 8 bases lining up with TRBD1. The V segment lost 0 bases and the J segment 0 bases; nucleotides outside the gene matches: 10. Germline V gene data show CDR1 as LGHNA and CDR2 as YNFKEQ. There are 19 residues in the CDR3.

In this sample, this clone turned up a few times. The rearrangement uses TRBV28 and TRBJ1-2; a weak D match, TRBD1 (5 bases). This CDR3 has 14 residues. The V and J ends lost 4 bases and 6 bases respectively, with 15 bases between them. Germline-derived CDR1 and CDR2 are MDHEN and SYDVKM. CDR3 nucleotide sequence: TGTGCCAGCAGTTCTCCGGGGCTGGGGCATGGCTACACCTTC. As protein: CASSSPGLGHGYTF.

The gene calls are TRBV5-4 and TRBJ1-4, with a tentative D call TRBD1 (6 bases). CDR3 size: 16 residues. V lost 3 bases and J 3 bases, leaving 15 bases between the germline ends. Germline V lookup: CDR1 SGHNT, CDR2 YYREEE (reference sequence). In DNA form, the CDR3 reads TGTGCCAGCAGCTCCCCATCGGACAGACCTAATGAAAAACTGTTTTTT. This codes for CASSSPSDRPNEKLFF. Filled out from reference TRBV5-4 and TRBJ1-4, the complete variable domain reads ETGVTQSPTHLIKTRGQQVTLRCSSQSGHNTVSWYQQALGQGPQFIFQYYREEENGRGNFPPRFSGLQFPNYSSELNVNALELDDSALYLCASSSPSDRPNEKLFFGSGTQLSVL.